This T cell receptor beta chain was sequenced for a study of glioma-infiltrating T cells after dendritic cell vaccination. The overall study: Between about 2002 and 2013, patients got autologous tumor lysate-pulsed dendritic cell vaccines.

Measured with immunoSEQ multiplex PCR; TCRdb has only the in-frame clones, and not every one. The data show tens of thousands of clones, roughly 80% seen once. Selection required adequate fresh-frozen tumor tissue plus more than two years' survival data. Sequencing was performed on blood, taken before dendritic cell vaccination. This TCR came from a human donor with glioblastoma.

The CDR3 protein is CASRPGTGAGWGTEAFF. As DNA, the CDR3 is TGTGCCAGCAGGCCCGGGACAGGGGCCGGGTGGGGCACTGAAGCTTTCTTT. The J gene is TRBJ1-1, the V gene TRBV11-1, with 10 bases aligning to TRBD1. V lost 6 bases and J lost 4; bases outside the gene matches: 14. CDR3 length: 17 residues. Germline V lookup: CDR1 SGHAT, CDR2 FQDESV (reference sequence).